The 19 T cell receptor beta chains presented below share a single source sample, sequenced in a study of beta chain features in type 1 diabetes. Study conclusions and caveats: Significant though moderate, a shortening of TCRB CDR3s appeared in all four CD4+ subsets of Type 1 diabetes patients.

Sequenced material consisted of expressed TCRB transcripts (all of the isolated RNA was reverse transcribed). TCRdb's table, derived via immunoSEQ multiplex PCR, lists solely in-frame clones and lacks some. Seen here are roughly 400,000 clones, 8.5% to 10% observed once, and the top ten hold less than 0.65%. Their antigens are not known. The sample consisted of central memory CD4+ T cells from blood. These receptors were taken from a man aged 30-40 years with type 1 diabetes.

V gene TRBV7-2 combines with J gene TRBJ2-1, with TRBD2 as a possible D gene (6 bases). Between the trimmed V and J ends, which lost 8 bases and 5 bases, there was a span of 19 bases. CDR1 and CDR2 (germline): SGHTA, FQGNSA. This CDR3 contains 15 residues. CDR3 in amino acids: CASLLWGRTDNEQFF. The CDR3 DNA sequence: TGTGCCAGCCTACTTTGGGGGAGGACCGACAATGAGCAGTTCTTC.

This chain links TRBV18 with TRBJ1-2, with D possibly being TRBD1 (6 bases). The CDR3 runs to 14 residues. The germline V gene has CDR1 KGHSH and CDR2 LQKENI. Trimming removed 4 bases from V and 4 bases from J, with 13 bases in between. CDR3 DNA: TGTGCCAGCTCACGTGCAGGGGAGGGCTATGGCTACACCTTC. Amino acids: CASSRAGEGYGYTF.

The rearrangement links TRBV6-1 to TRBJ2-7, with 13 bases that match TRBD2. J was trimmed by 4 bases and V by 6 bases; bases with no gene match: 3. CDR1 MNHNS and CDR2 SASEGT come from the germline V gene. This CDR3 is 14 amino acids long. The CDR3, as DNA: TGTGCCAGCAGAGGACTAGCGGGAGCGTACGAGCAGTACTTC. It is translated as CASRGLAGAYEQYF.

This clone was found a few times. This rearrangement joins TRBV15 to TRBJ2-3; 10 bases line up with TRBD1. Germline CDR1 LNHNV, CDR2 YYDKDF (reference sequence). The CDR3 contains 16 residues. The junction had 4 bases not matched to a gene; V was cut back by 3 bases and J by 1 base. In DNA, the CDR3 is TGTGCCACCAGCAGGACAGGGGGCGCGGGCACAGATACGCAGTATTTT. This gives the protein CATSRTGGAGTDTQYF.

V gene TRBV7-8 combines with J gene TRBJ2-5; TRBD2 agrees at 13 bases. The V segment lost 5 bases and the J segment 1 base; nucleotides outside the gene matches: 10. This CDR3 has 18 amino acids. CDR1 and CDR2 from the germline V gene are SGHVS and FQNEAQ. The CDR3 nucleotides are TGTGCCAGCAGCCCGCCGGGACTAGCGGGAAATCGCCAAGAGACCCAGTACTTC. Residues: CASSPPGLAGNRQETQYF.

For the CDR3, the DNA is TGTGCCAGCAGTCTAGGACAGGTTTACGAGCAGTACTTC. Translation: CASSLGQVYEQYF. The chain employs TRBV28 and TRBJ2-7; 7 nucleotides match TRBD1. Germline V gene lookup returns CDR1 MDHEN and CDR2 SYDVKM. Trimming cost V 5 bases and J 4 bases; bases outside gene matches: 5. The CDR3 consists of 13 residues.

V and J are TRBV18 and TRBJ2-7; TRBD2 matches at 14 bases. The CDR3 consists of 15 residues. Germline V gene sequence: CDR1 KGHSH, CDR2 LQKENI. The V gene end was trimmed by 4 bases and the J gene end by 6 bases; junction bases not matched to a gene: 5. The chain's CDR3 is CASSQPGLAGVEQYF. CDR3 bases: TGTGCCAGCTCACAACCGGGACTAGCGGGAGTCGAGCAGTACTTC.

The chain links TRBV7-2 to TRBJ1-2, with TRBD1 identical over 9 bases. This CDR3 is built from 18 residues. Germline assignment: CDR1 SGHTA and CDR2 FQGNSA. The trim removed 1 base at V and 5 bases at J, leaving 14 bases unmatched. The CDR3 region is CASSLGGGTGQNRYGYTF. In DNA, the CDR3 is TGTGCCAGCAGCTTAGGCGGTGGGACAGGGCAGAACCGTTATGGCTACACCTTC.

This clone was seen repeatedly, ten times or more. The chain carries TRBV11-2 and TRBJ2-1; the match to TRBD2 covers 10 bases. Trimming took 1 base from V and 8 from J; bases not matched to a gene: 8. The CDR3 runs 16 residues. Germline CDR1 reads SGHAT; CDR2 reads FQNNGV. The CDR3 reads CASSLGSLAGVHEQFF. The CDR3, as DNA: TGTGCCAGCAGCTTAGGGTCCCTAGCGGGAGTCCATGAGCAGTTCTTC.

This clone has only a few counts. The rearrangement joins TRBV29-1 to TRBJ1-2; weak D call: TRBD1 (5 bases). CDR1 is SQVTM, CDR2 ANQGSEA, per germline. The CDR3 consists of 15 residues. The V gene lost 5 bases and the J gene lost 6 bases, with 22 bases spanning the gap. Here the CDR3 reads CSVPRTNNYGDGYTF. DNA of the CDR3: TGCAGCGTTCCGAGGACAAATAACTATGGGGATGGCTACACCTTC.

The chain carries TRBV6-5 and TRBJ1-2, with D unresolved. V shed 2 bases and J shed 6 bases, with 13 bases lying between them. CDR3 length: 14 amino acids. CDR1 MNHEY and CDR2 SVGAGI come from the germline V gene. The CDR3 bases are TGTGCCAGCAGTTACGGCGTCGACGAAAATGGCTACACCTTC. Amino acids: CASSYGVDENGYTF.

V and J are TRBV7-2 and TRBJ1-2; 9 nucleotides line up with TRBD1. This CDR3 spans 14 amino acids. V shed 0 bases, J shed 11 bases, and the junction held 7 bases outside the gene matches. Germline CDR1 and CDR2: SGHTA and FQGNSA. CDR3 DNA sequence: TGTGCCAGCAGCTTAGCGGGACAGGGCGTGGGATACACCTTC. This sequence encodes CASSLAGQGVGYTF.

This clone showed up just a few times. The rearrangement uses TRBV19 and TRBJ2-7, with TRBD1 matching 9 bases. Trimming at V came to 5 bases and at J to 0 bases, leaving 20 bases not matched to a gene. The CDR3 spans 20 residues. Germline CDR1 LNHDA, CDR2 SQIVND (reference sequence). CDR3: CASSPRAGTGFRGSSYEQYF. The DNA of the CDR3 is TGTGCCAGTAGTCCTCGCGCCGGGACAGGGTTTCGCGGGAGCTCCTACGAGCAGTACTTC.

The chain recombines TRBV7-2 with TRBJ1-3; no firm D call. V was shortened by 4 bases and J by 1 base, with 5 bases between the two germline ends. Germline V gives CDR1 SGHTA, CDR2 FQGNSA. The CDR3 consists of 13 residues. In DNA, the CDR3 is TGTGCCAGCAGCTGGAGTTCTGGAAACACCATATATTTT. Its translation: CASSWSSGNTIYF. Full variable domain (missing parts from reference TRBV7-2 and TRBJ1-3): GAGVSQSPSNKVTEKGKDVELRCDPISGHTALYWYRQSLGQGLEFLIYFQGNSAPDKSGLPSDRFSAERTGGSVSTLTIQRTQQEDSAVYLCASSWSSGNTIYFGEGSWLTVV.

CDR3 coding DNA: TGTGCCAGCAGTATCGGGGTGGGAGATACGCAGTATTTT. Residues: CASSIGVGDTQYF. The chain combines TRBV4-2 with TRBJ2-3, with D maybe TRBD2 (5 bases). V was shortened by 6 bases and J by 5 bases, with 12 bases between the two germline ends. This CDR3 contains 13 residues. The germline gives CDR1 LGHNA, CDR2 YNFKEQ.

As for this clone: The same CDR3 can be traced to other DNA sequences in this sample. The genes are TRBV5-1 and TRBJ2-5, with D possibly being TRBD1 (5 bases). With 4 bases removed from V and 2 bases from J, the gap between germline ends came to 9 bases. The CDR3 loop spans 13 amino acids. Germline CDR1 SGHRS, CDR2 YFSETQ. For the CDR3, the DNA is TGCGCCAGCAGCCGAGACAGACAAGAGACCCAGTACTTC. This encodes CASSRDRQETQYF.

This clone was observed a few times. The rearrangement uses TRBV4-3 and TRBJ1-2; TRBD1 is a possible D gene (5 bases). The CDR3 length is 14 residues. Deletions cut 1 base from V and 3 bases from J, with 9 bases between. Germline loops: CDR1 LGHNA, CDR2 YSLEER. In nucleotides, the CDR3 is TGCGCCAGCAGCCAAGGCGTCAGGGACTATGGCTACACCTTC. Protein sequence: CASSQGVRDYGYTF.

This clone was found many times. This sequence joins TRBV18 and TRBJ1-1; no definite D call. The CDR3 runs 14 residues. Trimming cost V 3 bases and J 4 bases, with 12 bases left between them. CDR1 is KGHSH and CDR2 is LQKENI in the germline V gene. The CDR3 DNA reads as TGTGCCAGCTCACCGGTCTTGGAGGGCACTGAAGCTTTCTTT. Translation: CASSPVLEGTEAFF.

CDR3 sequence (DNA): TGTGCCAGCAGCTTAGTTCCAGGGGACTCCTACGAGCAGTACTTC. Its translation is CASSLVPGDSYEQYF. The chain is built from TRBV7-2 and TRBJ2-5; D perhaps matches TRBD1 (6 bases). The DNA end lines up better with TRBJ2-7; the J call may be wrong. The CDR3 length is 15 residues. In germline, CDR1 is SGHTA, CDR2 FQGNSA.